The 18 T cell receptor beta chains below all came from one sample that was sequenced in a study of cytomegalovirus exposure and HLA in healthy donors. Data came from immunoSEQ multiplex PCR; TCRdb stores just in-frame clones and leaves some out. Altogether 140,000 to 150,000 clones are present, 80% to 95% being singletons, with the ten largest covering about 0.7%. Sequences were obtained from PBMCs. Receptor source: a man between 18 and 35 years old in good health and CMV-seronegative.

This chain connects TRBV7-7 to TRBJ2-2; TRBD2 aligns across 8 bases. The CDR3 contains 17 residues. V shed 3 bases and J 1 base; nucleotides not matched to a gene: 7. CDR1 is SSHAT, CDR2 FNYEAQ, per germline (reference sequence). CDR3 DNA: TGTGCCAGCAGCTTCCGGGCGGGAGGTGGGAACACCGGGGAGCTGTTTTTT. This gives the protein CASSFRAGGGNTGELFF. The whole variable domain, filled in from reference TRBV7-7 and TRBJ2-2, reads GAGVSQSPRYKVTKRGQDVTLRCDPISSHATLYWYQQALGQGPEFLTYFNYEAQPDKSGLPSDRFSAERPEGSISTLTIQRTEQRDSAMYRCASSFRAGGGNTGELFFGEGSRLTVL.

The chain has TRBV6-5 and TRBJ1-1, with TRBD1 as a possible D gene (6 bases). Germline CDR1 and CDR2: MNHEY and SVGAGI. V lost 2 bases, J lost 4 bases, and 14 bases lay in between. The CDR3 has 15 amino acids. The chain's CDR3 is CASSYKGGLGTEAFF. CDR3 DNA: TGTGCCAGCAGTTACAAGGGGGGGCTGGGCACTGAAGCTTTCTTT.

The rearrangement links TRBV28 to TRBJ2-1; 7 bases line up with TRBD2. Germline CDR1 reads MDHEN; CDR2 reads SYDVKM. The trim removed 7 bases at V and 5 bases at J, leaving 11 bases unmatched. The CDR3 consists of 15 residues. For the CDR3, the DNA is TGTGCCAGCATCAGAGGCGGGAGATCCCACAATGAGCAGTTCTTC. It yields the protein CASIRGGRSHNEQFF.

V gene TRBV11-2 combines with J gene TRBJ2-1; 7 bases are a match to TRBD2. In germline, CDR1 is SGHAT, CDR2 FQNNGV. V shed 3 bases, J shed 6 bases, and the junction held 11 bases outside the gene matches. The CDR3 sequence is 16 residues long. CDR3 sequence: CASSFERDRPFNEQFF. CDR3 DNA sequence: TGTGCCAGCAGCTTCGAGCGGGACCGCCCGTTCAATGAGCAGTTCTTC.

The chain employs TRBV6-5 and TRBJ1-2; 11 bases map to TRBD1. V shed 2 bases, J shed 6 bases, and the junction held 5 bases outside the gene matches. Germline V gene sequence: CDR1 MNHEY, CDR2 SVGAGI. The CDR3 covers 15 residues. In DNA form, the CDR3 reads TGTGCCAGCAGTTACCTGGACAGGGGGCGTGATGGCTACACCTTC. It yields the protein CASSYLDRGRDGYTF.

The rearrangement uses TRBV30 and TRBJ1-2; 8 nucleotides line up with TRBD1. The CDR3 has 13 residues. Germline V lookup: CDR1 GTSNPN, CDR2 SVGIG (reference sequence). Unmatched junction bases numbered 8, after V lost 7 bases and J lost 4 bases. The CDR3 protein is CASTGVSAYGYTF. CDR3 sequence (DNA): TGTGCCTCGACAGGGGTCTCGGCCTATGGCTACACCTTC.

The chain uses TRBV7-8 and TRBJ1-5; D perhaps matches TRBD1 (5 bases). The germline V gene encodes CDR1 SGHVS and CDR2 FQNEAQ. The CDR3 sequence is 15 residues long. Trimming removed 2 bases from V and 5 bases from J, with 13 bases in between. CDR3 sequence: CASSLKTGPYQPQHF. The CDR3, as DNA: TGTGCCAGCAGCTTAAAAACAGGACCCTATCAGCCCCAGCATTTT.

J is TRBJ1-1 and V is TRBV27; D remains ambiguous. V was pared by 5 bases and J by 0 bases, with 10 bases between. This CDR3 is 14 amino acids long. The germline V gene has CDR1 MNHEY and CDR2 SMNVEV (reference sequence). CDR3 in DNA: TGTGCCAGCAGTCCCCGCGGCGTGAACACTGAAGCTTTCTTT. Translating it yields CASSPRGVNTEAFF.

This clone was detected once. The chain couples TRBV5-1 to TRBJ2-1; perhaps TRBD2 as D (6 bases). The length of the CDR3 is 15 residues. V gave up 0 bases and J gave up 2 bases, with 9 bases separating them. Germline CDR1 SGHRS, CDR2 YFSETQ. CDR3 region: CASSLATGAYNEQFF. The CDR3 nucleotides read TGCGCCAGCAGCTTGGCAACGGGGGCCTACAATGAGCAGTTCTTC.

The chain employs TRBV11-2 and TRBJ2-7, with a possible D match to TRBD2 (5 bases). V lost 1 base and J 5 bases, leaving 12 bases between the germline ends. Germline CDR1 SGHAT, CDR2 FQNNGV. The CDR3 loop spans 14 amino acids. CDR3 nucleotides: TGTGCCAGCAGCTTAGTCCCTAGCTACAACGAGCAGTACGTC. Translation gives CASSLVPSYNEQYV.

The CDR3 DNA follows: TGTGCCAGCAGCTTAGCAGGGCCTGAAGCTTTCTTT. Residues: CASSLAGPEAFF. The chain has TRBV11-2 and TRBJ1-1, with D possibly matching TRBD1 (5 bases). CDR3 length: 12 residues. V shed 1 base and J shed 6 bases, with 6 bases lying between them. Germline assignment: CDR1 SGHAT and CDR2 FQNNGV.

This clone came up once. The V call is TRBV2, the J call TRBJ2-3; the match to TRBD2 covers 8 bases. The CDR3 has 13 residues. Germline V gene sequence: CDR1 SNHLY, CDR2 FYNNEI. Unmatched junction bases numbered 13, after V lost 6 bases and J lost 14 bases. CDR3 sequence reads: CASSYAPGGPRYF. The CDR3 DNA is TGTGCCAGCAGCTACGCCCCGGGGGGGCCTCGGTATTTT.

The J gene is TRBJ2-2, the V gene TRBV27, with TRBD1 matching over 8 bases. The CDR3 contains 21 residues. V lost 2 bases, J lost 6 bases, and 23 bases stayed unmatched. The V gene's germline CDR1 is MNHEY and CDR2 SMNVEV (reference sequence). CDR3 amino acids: CASSLKGQGGPLRGTPGELFF. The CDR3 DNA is TGTGCCAGCAGTTTAAAAGGACAGGGCGGCCCTCTACGCGGGACACCCGGGGAGCTGTTTTTT.

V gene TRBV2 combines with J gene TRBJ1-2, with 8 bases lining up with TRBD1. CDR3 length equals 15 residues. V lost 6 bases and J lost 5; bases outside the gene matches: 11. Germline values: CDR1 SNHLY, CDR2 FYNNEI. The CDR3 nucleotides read TGTGCCAGCAGCCCCCAGACAGGGGCCAGGTATGGCTACACCTTC. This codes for CASSPQTGARYGYTF.

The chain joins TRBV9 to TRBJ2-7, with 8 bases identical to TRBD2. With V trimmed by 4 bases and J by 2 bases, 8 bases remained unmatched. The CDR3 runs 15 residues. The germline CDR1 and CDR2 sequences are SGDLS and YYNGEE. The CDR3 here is CASSREAGVAYEQYF. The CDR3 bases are TGTGCCAGCAGCCGAGAAGCGGGGGTCGCCTACGAGCAGTACTTC. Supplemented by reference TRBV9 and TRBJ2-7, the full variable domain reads DSGVTQTPKHLITATGQRVTLRCSPRSGDLSVYWYQQSLDQGLQFLIQYYNGEERAKGNILERFSAQQFPDLHSELNLSSLELGDSALYFCASSREAGVAYEQYFGPGTRLTVT.

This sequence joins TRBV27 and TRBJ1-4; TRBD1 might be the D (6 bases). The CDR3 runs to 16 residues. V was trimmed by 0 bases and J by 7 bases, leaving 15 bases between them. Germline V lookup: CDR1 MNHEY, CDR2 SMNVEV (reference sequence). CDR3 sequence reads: CASSLSPAGVGEKLFF. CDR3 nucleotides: TGTGCCAGCAGTTTATCCCCGGCAGGGGTCGGTGAAAAACTGTTTTTT.

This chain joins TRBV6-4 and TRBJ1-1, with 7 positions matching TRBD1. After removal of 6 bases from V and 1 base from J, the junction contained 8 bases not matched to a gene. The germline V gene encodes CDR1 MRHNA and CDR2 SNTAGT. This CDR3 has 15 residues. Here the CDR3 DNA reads TGTGCCAGCAGGCGAGGGGACAGCAAGAACACTGAAGCTTTCTTT. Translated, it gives CASRRGDSKNTEAFF.

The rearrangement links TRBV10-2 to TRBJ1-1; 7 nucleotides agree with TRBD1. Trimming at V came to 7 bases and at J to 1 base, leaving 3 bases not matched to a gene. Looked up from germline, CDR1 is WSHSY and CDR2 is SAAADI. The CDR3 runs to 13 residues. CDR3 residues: CASTGTENTEAFF. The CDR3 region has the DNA TGCGCCAGCACCGGGACAGAGAACACTGAAGCTTTCTTT.